A selection of T cell receptor beta chains follows, all from one sample in a study of cytomegalovirus exposure and HLA in healthy donors. Sequenced by immunoSEQ multiplex PCR; TCRdb stores in-frame clones only, minus some. The sample includes tens of thousands of clones. Sequenced input: PBMCs. These receptors came from a male donor in good health and CMV-seronegative. CDR3s include the opening cysteine and the closing phenylalanine or tryptophan. Each record gives: V gene, D gene, J gene, CDR3 protein, CDR3 DNA. A D gene is named only where the DNA matches it firmly.

>TRBV5-6|NA|TRBJ1-2
CASSLEGGWDNRARGYTF
TGTGCCAGCAGCTTGGAGGGAGGATGGGATAACCGGGCTCGTGGCTACACCTTC
>TRBV11-1|NA|TRBJ1-4
CASRKPLCWPANEKLFF
TGTGCCAGCAGAAAACCACTATGTTGGCCCGCTAATGAAAAACTGTTTTTT
>TRBV30|NA|TRBJ1-1
CAWSGGHHEAFF
TGTGCCTGGAGTGGGGGACATCACGAAGCTTTCTTT
>TRBV5-1|NA|TRBJ2-5
CASLGAEETQYF
TGCGCCAGCTTGGGGGCAGAAGAGACCCAGTACTTC
>TRBV5-5|TRBD2|TRBJ2-3
CASSTGLAGVPDTQYF
TGTGCCAGCAGCACCGGACTAGCGGGAGTCCCAGATACGCAGTATTTT
>TRBV18|TRBD1|TRBJ2-3
CASSADRGDGLSADTQYF
TGTGCCAGCTCAGCCGACAGGGGAGATGGGTTGAGCGCAGATACGCAGTATTTT
>TRBV18|TRBD1|TRBJ2-1
CASSLRDRGGYEQFF
TGTGCCAGCTCACTCCGGGACAGGGGAGGTTATGAGCAGTTCTTC
>TRBV15|NA|TRBJ1-5
CATSRDPRDSSNQPQHF
TGTGCCACCAGCAGAGATCCCCGGGACTCGAGCAATCAGCCCCAGCATTTT
>TRBV5-6|TRBD2|TRBJ2-6
CASSLISAGGKYGANVLTF
TGTGCCAGCAGCTTGATCTCGGCGGGAGGGAAATATGGGGCCAACGTCCTGACTTTC
>TRBV5-8|TRBD1|TRBJ2-7
CASSPQFGTEYEQYF
TGTGCCAGCAGCCCGCAATTCGGGACAGAGTACGAGCAGTACTTC
>TRBV9|NA|TRBJ1-4
CASSYGGTGGEKLFF
TGTGCCAGCAGCTACGGAGGGACCGGTGGTGAAAAACTGTTTTTT
>TRBV28|TRBD1|TRBJ1-4
CASSFRTGREEKLFF
TGTGCCAGCAGTTTCCGGACAGGGAGGGAGGAAAAACTGTTTTTT
>TRBV5-8|TRBD1|TRBJ2-3
CASSLRFWGQGQDTQYF
TGTGCCAGCAGCTTGCGGTTTTGGGGACAGGGTCAAGATACGCAGTATTTT
>TRBV12-2|NA|TRBJ2-3
CASRPGGHTDTQYF
TGTGCAAGTCGCCCGGGGGGCCACACAGATACGCAGTATTTT
>TRBV30|NA|TRBJ1-4
CAWSVGQLDEKLFF
TGTGCCTGGAGTGTAGGACAGCTAGATGAAAAACTGTTTTTT
>TRBV5-1|TRBD2|TRBJ2-1
CASSLEQAGGSEQFF
TGCGCCAGCAGCTTGGAGCAAGCGGGAGGGAGTGAGCAGTTCTTC
>TRBV11-2|TRBD1|TRBJ2-7
CASRRTPGQGVDEQYF
TGTGCCAGCAGACGGACACCGGGACAGGGTGTGGATGAGCAGTACTTC